The entry below gives a single T cell receptor beta chain sequence along with its context. Germline V gene lookup returns CDR1 MNHEY and CDR2 SVGEGT. CDR3 size: 16 residues. V was clipped by 7 bases and J by 3 bases, with 21 bases between them. Clones were read by immunoSEQ multiplex PCR, and TCRdb kept only the in-frame ones, dropping some. This table holds under 150,000 clones, approximately 94% found once. This record comes from a study of T cell responses to AZD1222 COVID-19 vaccine. The chain joins TRBV6-2 or TRBV6-3 to TRBJ1-1, with D tentatively TRBD1 (5 bases). The source material was peripheral blood, sampled on day 0 of AZD1222 vaccination. The TCR was taken from an adult in good health. The CDR3 region has the DNA TGTGCCAGCACCCCCCTGGGGGGAGGGGAGGACACTGAAGCTTTCTTT. Its translation: CASTPLGGGEDTEAFF.